Included here is one T cell receptor beta chain sequence, with context. Its antigen is as yet unknown. This record belongs to a study of CD8 T cells in Susac syndrome. General study results and limits: It was acknowledged by the study that relatively few individuals were included in its TCR sequencing and HLA analysis.

The CDR3 loop spans 14 amino acids. The V segment lost 1 base and the J segment 4 bases; nucleotides outside the gene matches: 3. Germline CDR1 SQVTM, CDR2 ANQGSEA. An input of roughly 0.45 to 1 ug of RNA was subjected to reverse transcription using random hexamers. Amplification of TCR beta CDR3 was carried out by immunoSEQ multiplex PCR, which covered 54 Vbeta and 13 Jbeta segments. Via MiXCR, TCRdb re-called the immunoSEQ multiplex PCR reads, giving one row per CDR3 protein. The sample lists fewer than 70,000 distinct CDR3 sequences, 95% occurring once. TCR beta sequences were obtained from blood CD8+ and CD4+ T cells.

The clonotype comes from a human donor in good health. Sequencing was done on a sample of CD8+ T cells from PBMCs. The chain is built from TRBV29-1 and TRBJ2-2, with 7 bases matching TRBD1. The CDR3 DNA reads as TGCAGCGTTGAAGGGACAGGTCGCACCGGGGAGCTGTTTTTT. This sequence encodes CSVEGTGRTGELFF.